The 10 T cell receptor beta chains presented below share a single source sample, sequenced in a study of T cell responses to AZD1222 COVID-19 vaccine. Libraries were prepared by immunoSEQ multiplex PCR; TCRdb keeps only in-frame clonotypes and omits some of them. The data hold about 69,000 clones, with roughly 83% observed a single time. This sample comprised peripheral blood, obtained 28 days after the second AZD1222 dose. Every receptor here comes from an adult who received the AZD1222 COVID-19 vaccine.

The chain is built from TRBV11-3 and TRBJ2-2; perhaps TRBD1 as D (6 bases). The germline V and J ends were trimmed by 6 bases and 8 bases, with 16 bases remaining between them. The CDR3 runs 14 residues. The germline V gene encodes CDR1 SGHNT and CDR2 YENEEA. CDR3 sequence reads: CASSSYRAEGELFF. In DNA, the CDR3 is TGTGCCAGCAGTTCATACAGGGCGGAGGGGGAGCTGTTTTTT. Looking up the rest from reference TRBV11-3 and TRBJ2-2 gives the full variable domain: EAGVVQSPRYKIIEKKQPVAFWCNPISGHNTLYWYLQNLGQGPELLIRYENEEAVDDSQLPKDRFSAERLKGVDSTLKIQPAELGDSAVYLCASSSYRAEGELFFGEGSRLTVL.

The V and J genes are TRBV7-3 and TRBJ2-6; D is unresolved. V was cut by 5 bases and J by 1 base, with 6 bases left in between. The germline gives CDR1 SGHTA, CDR2 FQGTGA. The CDR3 runs 14 residues. This CDR3 reads CASSPSSGANVLTF. DNA of the CDR3: TGTGCCAGCAGCCCATCGTCTGGGGCCAACGTCCTGACTTTC.

The gene calls are TRBV6-5 and TRBJ1-1; possible D gene TRBD1, 6 bases. The CDR3 consists of 12 residues. Trimming cost V 3 bases and J 13 bases, with 15 bases left between them. Germline lookup yields CDR1 MNHEY and CDR2 SVGAGI. The CDR3 loop reads CASSYTGTSLFF. The CDR3 DNA is TGTGCCAGCAGTTATACCGGGACATCGCTTTTCTTT.

The rearrangement uses TRBV29-1 and TRBJ2-1; unclear D gene. The CDR3 consists of 13 residues. V lost 6 bases and J lost 3, with 12 bases in between. Germline CDR1 SQVTM, CDR2 ANQGSEA. The CDR3 spells CSVAVSLYNEQFF. CDR3 nucleotide sequence: TGCAGCGTGGCTGTGAGTCTCTACAATGAGCAGTTCTTC.

The V gene is TRBV7-9, the J gene TRBJ1-2; TRBD1 aligns across 7 bases. With V trimmed by 6 bases and J by 2 bases, 18 bases remained unmatched. The CDR3 consists of 18 residues. Germline loops: CDR1 SEHNR, CDR2 FQNEAQ (reference sequence). CDR3 nucleotides: TGTGCCAGCAGACCAGACTTCAACAGGGGAACGTTGAACTATGGCTACACCTTC. Translation gives CASRPDFNRGTLNYGYTF.

The rearrangement uses TRBV11-2 and TRBJ1-3, with D possibly being TRBD1 (5 bases). V was cut by 5 bases and J by 0 bases, with 14 bases left in between. This CDR3 contains 16 residues. The V gene's germline CDR1 is SGHAT and CDR2 FQNNGV. The CDR3 here is CASSPAGASSGNTIYF. The CDR3 DNA reads TGTGCCAGCAGCCCGGCTGGGGCCTCCTCTGGAAACACCATATATTTT.

The V gene is TRBV29-1, the J gene TRBJ1-1; a weak D match, TRBD1 (6 bases). Between the trimmed V and J ends, which lost 6 bases and 12 bases, there was a span of 17 bases. This CDR3 is 11 amino acids long. The germline CDR1 and CDR2 sequences are SQVTM and ANQGSEA. This CDR3 is CSVQQGVLTFF. DNA of the CDR3: TGCAGCGTGCAACAGGGTGTTCTGACTTTCTTT.

The chain couples TRBV19 to TRBJ1-1; TRBD1 matches at 7 bases. Germline V gives CDR1 LNHDA, CDR2 SQIVND (reference sequence). This CDR3 is 13 amino acids long. Trimming at V came to 4 bases and at J to 4 bases, leaving 3 bases not matched to a gene. CDR3 protein: CASSKEGATEAFF. The CDR3 DNA reads TGTGCCAGTAGTAAGGAGGGGGCCACTGAAGCTTTCTTT.

This CDR3 reads CASSNSGTGQETQYF. The CDR3 nucleotides are TGTGCCAGCAGCAACTCCGGGACAGGCCAAGAGACCCAGTACTTC. V gene TRBV7-6 combines with J gene TRBJ2-5, with 8 bases matching TRBD1. The trim removed 5 bases at V and 1 base at J, leaving 6 bases unmatched. The CDR3 runs to 15 residues. From germline, CDR1 is SGHVS and CDR2 FNYEAQ.

This clone has just a few counts. The chain combines TRBV20-1 with TRBJ1-5; TRBD1 agrees at 7 bases. V shed 3 bases, J shed 5 bases, and the junction held 7 bases outside the gene matches. Germline CDR1 DFQATT, CDR2 SNEGSKA (reference sequence). This CDR3 spans 14 amino acids. DNA for the CDR3: TGCAGTGCTAGTGGGGACAGAGAATATCAGCCCCAGCATTTT. Translation gives CSASGDREYQPQHF.